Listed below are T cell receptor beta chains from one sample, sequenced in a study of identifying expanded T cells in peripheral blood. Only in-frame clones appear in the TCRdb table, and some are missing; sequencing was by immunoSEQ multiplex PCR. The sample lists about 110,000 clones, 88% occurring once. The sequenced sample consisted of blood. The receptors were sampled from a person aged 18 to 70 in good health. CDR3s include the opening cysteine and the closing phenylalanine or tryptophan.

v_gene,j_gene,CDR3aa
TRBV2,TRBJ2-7,CANQPDRGAEQYF
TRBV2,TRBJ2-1,CASSETSGRYKFF
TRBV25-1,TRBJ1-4,CASSDPGGFHEKLFF
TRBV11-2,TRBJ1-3,CASTRLGNTIYF
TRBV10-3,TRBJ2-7,CAIRRQGGSYEQYF
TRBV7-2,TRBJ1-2,CASSLAITGTAEGGYTF
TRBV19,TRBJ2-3,CASTRGRAESTDTQYF
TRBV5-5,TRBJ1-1,CASSLNPEAFF
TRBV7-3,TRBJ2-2,CASSQTSSLAGELFF
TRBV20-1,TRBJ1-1,CSVGGVTEAFF
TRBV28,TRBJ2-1,CASSLTSGTYNEQFF